This paragraph covers one T cell receptor beta chain sequence. This record comes from a study of blood T cell repertoires in COVID-19. Study-level information: COVID-19 samples from acute and convalescent phases originated in the United States, Italy and Spain. PBMCs, B-cell-depleted T cells, or T cells provided the cDNA or gDNA that made up the material.

This CDR3 contains 12 residues. V lost 5 bases and J 9 bases, leaving 8 bases between the germline ends. Germline CDR1 reads SGHVS; CDR2 reads FQNEAQ. Source study methods: For nucleated cells, counts were estimated from reference gene primer amplification. Generated by immunoSEQ multiplex PCR, the TCRdb table keeps only in-frame clones and is missing some. The D gene and trimming were derived from the DNA, and the V and J assignments and clone size from that table. The sample yields approximately 150,000 clones, around 81% seen once. The specimen sequenced was peripheral blood. The clonotype was recovered from a man aged 65-85 years who had recovered from COVID-19. This chain uses TRBV7-8 with TRBJ1-6; tentatively, D is TRBD1 (5 bases). The chain's CDR3 is CASSARVSPLHF. The CDR3 DNA is TGTGCCAGCAGCGCCAGGGTTTCACCCCTCCACTTT.